What follows is one T cell receptor beta chain and its context. There are 15 residues in the CDR3. CDR1 is MGHDK, CDR2 SYGVNS, per germline. V was pared by 3 bases and J by 4 bases, with 3 bases of the junction left unmatched. These data come from a study of blood T cell repertoires in COVID-19. In the original analysis: Amplified reference gene primers provided the basis for estimating nucleated cell counts. Libraries were prepared by immunoSEQ multiplex PCR; TCRdb keeps only in-frame clonotypes and omits some of them. The V and J calls and the clone size are those of that table, but D and trimming were determined from the DNA. The data contain fewer than 250,000 clones, 90% to 95% of them singletons.

The chain couples TRBV25-1 to TRBJ2-6, with 7 bases lining up with TRBD2. The sequence derives from a man aged 55 to 70 with COVID-19, enrolled during active disease. Sequenced: peripheral blood. CDR3 in amino acids: CASSERGSGANVLTF. CDR3 sequence (DNA): TGTGCCAGCAGTGAGCGGGGGTCGGGGGCCAACGTCCTGACTTTC. Together with reference TRBV25-1 and TRBJ2-6, the CDR3 gives the full variable domain: EADIYQTPRYLVIGTGKKITLECSQTMGHDKMYWYQQDPGMELHLIHYSYGVNSTEKGDLSSESTVSRIRTEHFPLTLESARPSHTSQYLCASSERGSGANVLTFGAGSRLTVL.